The 7 T cell receptor beta chains below were found in one sample sequenced in a study of T cells in localized non-small cell lung cancer. TCRdb's copy holds only in-frame clones and misses some; the assay was immunoSEQ multiplex PCR. Of around 26,000 clones listed, approximately 81% are singletons. The sample was peripheral blood, taken before any cancer treatment. These receptors originate from a man aged 35-69 years with stage III squamous cell lung carcinoma.

The V and J genes are TRBV2 and TRBJ2-7; D possibly corresponds to TRBD2 (6 bases). The CDR3 is 12 residues long. The germline gives CDR1 SNHLY, CDR2 FYNNEI. The CDR3 coding sequence is TGTGCAGCGCACGGACTACTCTACGAGCAGTACTTC. It codes for CAAHGLLYEQYF.

This chain joins TRBV19 and TRBJ2-5; the D is unclear. The CDR3 contains 16 residues. V shed 2 bases and J shed 1 base, with 14 bases lying between them. Germline assignment: CDR1 LNHDA and CDR2 SQIVND (reference sequence). The CDR3 loop reads CASSISSGTLQETQYF. The CDR3 DNA follows: TGTGCCAGTAGTATAAGTTCTGGCACCCTCCAAGAGACCCAGTACTTC.

The chain is built from TRBV6-1 and TRBJ2-3; 9 bases are shared with TRBD2. CDR1 is MNHNS, CDR2 SASEGT, per germline. CDR3 length equals 15 residues. Unmatched junction bases numbered 12, after V lost 8 bases and J lost 6 bases. The CDR3 coding sequence is TGTGCCAGCTCCCCGAAAGGGGCGGGAGGGGATACGCAGTATTTT. Its translation is CASSPKGAGGDTQYF.

J is TRBJ2-7 and V is TRBV28; D is unclear. V gave up 2 bases and J gave up 6 bases, with 8 bases separating them. The CDR3 is 12 amino acids. Per the germline V gene, CDR1 is MDHEN and CDR2 is SYDVKM. CDR3 nucleotide sequence: TGTGCCAGCAGTTTAAGGAGAACCGAGCAGTACTTC. Protein product: CASSLRRTEQYF.

The V gene is TRBV11-1, the J gene TRBJ1-2, with 8 bases lining up with TRBD1. Germline values: CDR1 SGHAT, CDR2 FQDESV (reference sequence). Trimming cost V 5 bases and J 4 bases; bases outside gene matches: 3. The CDR3 consists of 13 residues. Here the CDR3 DNA reads TGTGCCAGCAGCCCCGGGACAGGCTATGGCTACACCTTC. Translating it yields CASSPGTGYGYTF.

The chain uses TRBV6-6 and TRBJ1-4; D is unresolved. In germline, CDR1 is MNHNY, CDR2 SVGAGI (reference sequence). The CDR3 is 15 residues long. The V end lost 9 bases, the J end lost 5 bases, and 19 bases lay between the germline ends. The CDR3 protein is CASWRARGTNEKLFF. The CDR3 nucleotides are TGTGCCAGTTGGAGAGCGAGAGGAACAAATGAAAAACTGTTTTTT.

V gene TRBV6-1 combines with J gene TRBJ2-2, with 10 bases identical to TRBD2. Trimming removed 1 base from V and 6 bases from J; junction bases left unmatched: 8. The CDR3 spans 17 residues. Germline-derived CDR1 and CDR2 are MNHNS and SASEGT. CDR3 sequence: CASSEGTLAGAAGELFF. The CDR3 bases are TGTGCCAGCAGTGAAGGGACGCTAGCGGGAGCCGCCGGGGAGCTGTTTTTT.